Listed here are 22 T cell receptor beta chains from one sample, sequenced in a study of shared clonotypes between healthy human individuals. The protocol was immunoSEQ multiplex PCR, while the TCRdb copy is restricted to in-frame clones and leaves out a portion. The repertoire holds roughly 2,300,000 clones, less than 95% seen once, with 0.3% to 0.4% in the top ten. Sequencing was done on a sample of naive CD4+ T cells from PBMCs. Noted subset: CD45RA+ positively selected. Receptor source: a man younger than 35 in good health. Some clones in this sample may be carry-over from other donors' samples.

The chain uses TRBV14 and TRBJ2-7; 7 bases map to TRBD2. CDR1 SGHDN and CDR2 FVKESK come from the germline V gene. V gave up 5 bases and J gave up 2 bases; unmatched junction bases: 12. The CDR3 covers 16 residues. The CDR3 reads CASSAGTIPRAYEQYF. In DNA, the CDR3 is TGTGCCAGCAGCGCAGGGACTATCCCTCGGGCCTACGAGCAGTACTTC.

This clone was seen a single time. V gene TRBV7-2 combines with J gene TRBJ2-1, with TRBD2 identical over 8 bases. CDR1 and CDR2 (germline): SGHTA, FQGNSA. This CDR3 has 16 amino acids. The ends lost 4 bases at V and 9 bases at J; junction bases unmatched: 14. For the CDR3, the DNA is TGTGCCAGCAGCTGGGGTGCGGGGGGTGCTGGGGGTGAGCAGTTCTTC. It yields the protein CASSWGAGGAGGEQFF.

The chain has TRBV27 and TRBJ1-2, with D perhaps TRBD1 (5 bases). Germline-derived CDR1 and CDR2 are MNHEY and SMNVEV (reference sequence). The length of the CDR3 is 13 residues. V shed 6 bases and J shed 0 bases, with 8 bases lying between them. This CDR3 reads CASRGDANYGYTF. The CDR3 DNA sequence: TGTGCCAGCAGGGGGGACGCTAACTATGGCTACACCTTC.

In DNA form, the CDR3 reads TGTGCCAGCCTCTGCCCTTTCATCACAGATACGCAGTATTTT. It translates to CASLCPFITDTQYF. V and J are TRBV21-1 and TRBJ2-3. TRBV21-1 constitutes a pseudogene. CDR3 size: 14 residues.

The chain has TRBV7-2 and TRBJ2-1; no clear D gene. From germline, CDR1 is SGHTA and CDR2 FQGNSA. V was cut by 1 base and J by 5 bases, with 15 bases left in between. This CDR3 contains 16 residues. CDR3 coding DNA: TGTGCCAGCAGCTTAGTGGGCTCCACTCCCAACAATGAGCAGTTCTTC. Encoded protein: CASSLVGSTPNNEQFF. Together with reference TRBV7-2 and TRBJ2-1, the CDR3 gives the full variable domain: GAGVSQSPSNKVTEKGKDVELRCDPISGHTALYWYRQSLGQGLEFLIYFQGNSAPDKSGLPSDRFSAERTGGSVSTLTIQRTQQEDSAVYLCASSLVGSTPNNEQFFGPGTRLTVL.

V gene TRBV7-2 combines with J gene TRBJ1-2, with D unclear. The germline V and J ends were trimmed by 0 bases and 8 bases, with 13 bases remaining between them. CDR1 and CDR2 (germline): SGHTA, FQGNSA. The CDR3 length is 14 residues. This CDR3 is CASSLAPYMRGYTF. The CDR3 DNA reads TGTGCCAGCAGCTTAGCCCCGTATATGCGGGGCTACACCTTC.

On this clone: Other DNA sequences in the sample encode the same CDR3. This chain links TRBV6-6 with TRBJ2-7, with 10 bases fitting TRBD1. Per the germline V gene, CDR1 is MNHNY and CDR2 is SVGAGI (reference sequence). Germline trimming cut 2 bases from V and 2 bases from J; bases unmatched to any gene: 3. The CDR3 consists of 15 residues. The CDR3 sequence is CASSYRTGGTYEQYF. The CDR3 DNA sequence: TGTGCCAGCAGTTACAGGACAGGGGGTACCTACGAGCAGTACTTC.

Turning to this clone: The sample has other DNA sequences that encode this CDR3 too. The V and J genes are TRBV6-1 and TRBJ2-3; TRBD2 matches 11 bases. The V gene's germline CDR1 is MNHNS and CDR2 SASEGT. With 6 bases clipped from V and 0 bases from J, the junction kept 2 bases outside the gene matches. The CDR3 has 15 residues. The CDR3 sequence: CASRRTSGSTDTQYF. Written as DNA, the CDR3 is TGTGCCAGCAGACGGACTAGCGGGAGCACAGATACGCAGTATTTT.

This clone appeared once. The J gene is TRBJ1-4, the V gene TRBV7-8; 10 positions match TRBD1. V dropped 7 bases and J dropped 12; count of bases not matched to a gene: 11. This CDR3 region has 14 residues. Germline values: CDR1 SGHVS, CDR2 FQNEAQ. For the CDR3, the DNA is TGTGCCAGCACCCGGGACAGGGGTTTGGGGGAACTGTTTTTT. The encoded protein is CASTRDRGLGELFF.

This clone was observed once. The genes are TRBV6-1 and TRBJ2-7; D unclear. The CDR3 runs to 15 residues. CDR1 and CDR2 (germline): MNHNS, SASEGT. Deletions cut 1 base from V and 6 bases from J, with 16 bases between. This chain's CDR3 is CASSEGSWLSLEQYF. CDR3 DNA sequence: TGTGCCAGCAGTGAAGGTAGTTGGTTATCTCTCGAGCAGTACTTC.

CDR3 in amino acids: CASSQATGANTGELFF. The CDR3 DNA reads TGTGCCAGCAGCCAGGCGACAGGGGCGAACACCGGGGAGCTGTTTTTT. The V and J genes are TRBV7-8 and TRBJ2-2, with 8 bases that match TRBD1. This CDR3 is 16 amino acids long. The trim removed 5 bases at V and 0 bases at J, leaving 5 bases unmatched. The V gene's germline CDR1 is SGHVS and CDR2 FQNEAQ.

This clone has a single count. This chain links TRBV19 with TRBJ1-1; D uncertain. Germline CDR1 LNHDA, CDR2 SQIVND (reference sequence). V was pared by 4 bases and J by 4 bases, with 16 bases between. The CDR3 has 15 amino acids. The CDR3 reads CASSSRFPDGTEAFF. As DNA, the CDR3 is TGTGCCAGTAGTAGCAGGTTCCCAGACGGCACTGAAGCTTTCTTT.

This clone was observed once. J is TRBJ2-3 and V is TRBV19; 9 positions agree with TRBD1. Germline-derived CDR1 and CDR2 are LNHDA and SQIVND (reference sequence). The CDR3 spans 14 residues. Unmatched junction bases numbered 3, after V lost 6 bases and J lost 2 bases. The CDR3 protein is CASRTGGPTDTQYF. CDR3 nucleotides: TGTGCCAGTAGAACAGGGGGCCCCACAGATACGCAGTATTTT.

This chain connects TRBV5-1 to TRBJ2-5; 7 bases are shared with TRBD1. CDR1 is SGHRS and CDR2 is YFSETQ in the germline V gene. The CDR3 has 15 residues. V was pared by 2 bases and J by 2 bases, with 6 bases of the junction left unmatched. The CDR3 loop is CASSLMDRQQETQYF. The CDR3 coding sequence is TGCGCCAGCAGCTTAATGGACAGGCAGCAAGAGACCCAGTACTTC.

CDR3 sequence reads: CASSFSGLPPDEQYF. As DNA, the CDR3 is TGTGCCAGCAGCTTCTCCGGGCTACCTCCCGACGAGCAGTACTTC. This chain links TRBV9 with TRBJ2-7; D is ambiguous. The V gene's germline CDR1 is SGDLS and CDR2 YYNGEE. Trimming pared 4 bases from V and 5 bases from J, leaving 19 bases between. The CDR3 loop spans 15 amino acids.

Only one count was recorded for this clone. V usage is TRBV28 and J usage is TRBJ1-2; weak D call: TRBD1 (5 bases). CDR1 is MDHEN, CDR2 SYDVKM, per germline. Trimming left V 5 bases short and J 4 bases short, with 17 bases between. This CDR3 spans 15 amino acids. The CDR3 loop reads CASSDTRGRLYGYTF. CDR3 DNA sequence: TGTGCCAGCAGTGACACTAGGGGCAGGCTCTATGGCTACACCTTC.

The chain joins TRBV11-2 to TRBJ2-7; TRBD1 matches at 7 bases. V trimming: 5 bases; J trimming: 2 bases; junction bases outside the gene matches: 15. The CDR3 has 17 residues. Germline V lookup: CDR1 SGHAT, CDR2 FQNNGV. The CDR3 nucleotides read TGTGCCAGCAGCCCGCGTTTGAAGAGGACAGGAGCCTACGAGCAGTACTTC. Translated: CASSPRLKRTGAYEQYF.

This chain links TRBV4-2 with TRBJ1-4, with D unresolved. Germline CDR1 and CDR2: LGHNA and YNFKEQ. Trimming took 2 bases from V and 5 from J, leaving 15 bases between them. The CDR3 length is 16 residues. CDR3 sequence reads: CASSQRGPTGNEKLFF. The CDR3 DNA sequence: TGTGCCAGCAGCCAACGAGGCCCCACTGGAAATGAAAAACTGTTTTTT.

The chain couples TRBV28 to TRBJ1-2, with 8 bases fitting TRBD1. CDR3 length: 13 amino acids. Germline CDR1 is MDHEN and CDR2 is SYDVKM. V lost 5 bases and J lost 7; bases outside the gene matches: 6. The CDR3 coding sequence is TGTGCCAGCAGTATCGCAGGGGGCCCTGGCTACACCTTC. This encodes CASSIAGGPGYTF.

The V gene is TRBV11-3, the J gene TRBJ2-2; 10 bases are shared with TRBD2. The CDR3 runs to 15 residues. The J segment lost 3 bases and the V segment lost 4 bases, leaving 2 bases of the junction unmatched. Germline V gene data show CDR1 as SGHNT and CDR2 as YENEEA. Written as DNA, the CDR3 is TGTGCCAGCAGCTGGAGCGGGAGGGACACCGGGGAGCTGTTTTTT. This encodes CASSWSGRDTGELFF. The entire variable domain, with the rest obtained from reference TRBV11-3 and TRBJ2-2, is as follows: EAGVVQSPRYKIIEKKQPVAFWCNPISGHNTLYWYLQNLGQGPELLIRYENEEAVDDSQLPKDRFSAERLKGVDSTLKIQPAELGDSAVYLCASSWSGRDTGELFFGEGSRLTVL.

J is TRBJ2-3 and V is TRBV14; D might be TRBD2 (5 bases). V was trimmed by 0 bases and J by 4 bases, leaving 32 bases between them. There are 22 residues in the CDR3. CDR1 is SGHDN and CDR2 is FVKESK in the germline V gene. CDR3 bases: TGTGCCAGCAGCCAAGATCTCCGTTTCGGGCCTAGCACACCGACCGGGGCAGATACGCAGTATTTT. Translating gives CASSQDLRFGPSTPTGADTQYF.

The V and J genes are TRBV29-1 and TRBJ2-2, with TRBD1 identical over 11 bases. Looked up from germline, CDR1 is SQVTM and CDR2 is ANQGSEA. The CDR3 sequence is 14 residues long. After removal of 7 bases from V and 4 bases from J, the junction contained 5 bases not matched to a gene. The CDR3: CSAGDRGGTGELFF. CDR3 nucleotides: TGCAGCGCCGGGGACAGGGGGGGCACCGGGGAGCTGTTTTTT.